This record concerns one T cell receptor beta chain sequence. What it binds is not known. This sample was taken from a study of breast tumors, draining lymph nodes, adjacent tissues. Findings and caveats of the study: Compared with basal-like, luminal-like tumors shared significantly more repertoire with nontumor tissue. Data fit most tumor T cells coming from lymph node, expanding in tumor. Data only fit, rather than demonstrated, lymph node origin of most tumor T cells.

TCRdb independently ran MiXCR on the multiplex PCR reads; one entry per CDR3 protein. Here the sample spans 200,000 to 300,000 distinct CDR3 sequences, more than 30% being singletons. Samples came from axillary lymph nodes draining the breast cancer. The CDR3 is made up of 13 amino acids. The germline V gene encodes CDR1 SSHAT and CDR2 FNYEAQ (reference sequence). Sample: axillary lymph node tissue. This chain links TRBV7-7 with TRBJ2-3; TRBD1 agrees at 11 bases. The origin of this receptor is a female donor with breast cancer. Some clones in this sample may be carry-over from other donors' samples. The chain's CDR3 is CAREGQGADTQYF. The DNA for the CDR3 is TGTGCTAGAGAGGGACAGGGGGCAGATACGCAGTATTTT.